These 5 T cell receptor beta chains came from one sample sequenced in a study of blood T cell repertoires in COVID-19 (TCRdb year 2020). Libraries were made using the immunoSEQ multiplex PCR assay. What TCRdb holds here is the immuneACCESS table cut down to in-frame rearrangements. Part of the clones is not present; checked against another copy, under half of the missing clones reflect an unresolved V gene, and the others are unexplained. Recorded for this sample are about 100,000 clones; roughly 91% of them occurred a single time. The ten largest clones capture about 6.7% of the sample. The sequenced sample was peripheral blood. The source of these receptors is a man aged 18 to 30 with COVID-19, enrolled during active disease.

The chain links TRBV2 to TRBJ1-5; D possibly corresponds to TRBD1 (6 bases). Germline V CDR1 and CDR2: SNHLY, FYNNEI. The CDR3 spans 16 residues. Trimming took off 4 bases at V and 5 bases at J, with 18 bases between the two ends. CDR3 sequence: CASSAPREPGDQPQHF. The CDR3 DNA sequence: TGTGCCAGCAGTGCCCCAAGGGAGCCAGGGGATCAGCCCCAGCATTTT.

The V call is TRBV28, the J call TRBJ2-7; 9 bases map to TRBD1. The ends lost 5 bases at V and 3 bases at J; junction bases unmatched: 2. Per germline, CDR1 MDHEN and CDR2 SYDVKM. The CDR3 consists of 13 residues. CDR3 sequence reads: CASSAGQGYEQYF. The CDR3 DNA reads TGTGCCAGCAGTGCGGGACAGGGCTACGAGCAGTACTTC.

This clone was seen just once. This chain links TRBV5-1 with TRBJ2-3; D is ambiguous. Trimming shortened V by 1 base and J by 0 bases, and 9 bases separated the two germline ends. Germline V gene lookup returns CDR1 SGHRS and CDR2 YFSETQ. This CDR3 has 15 residues. This chain's CDR3 is CASSLLYSSTDTQYF. DNA for the CDR3: TGCGCCAGCAGCTTGTTGTACTCTAGCACAGATACGCAGTATTTT.

This chain connects TRBV5-4 to TRBJ1-1; 7 bases fit TRBD1. CDR3 length: 14 amino acids. The junction had 3 bases not matched to a gene; V was cut back by 0 bases and J by 4 bases. The germline gives CDR1 SGHNT, CDR2 YYREEE (reference sequence). CDR3 region: CASSLVTGSTEAFF. The CDR3 coding sequence is TGTGCCAGCAGCTTGGTGACAGGGTCCACTGAAGCTTTCTTT.

The chain is built from TRBV28 and TRBJ2-1; TRBD2 might be the D (6 bases). Between the trimmed V and J ends, which lost 4 bases and 3 bases, there was a span of 10 bases. CDR1 and CDR2 from the germline V gene are MDHEN and SYDVKM. The CDR3 consists of 14 residues. This CDR3 is CASSSRLVYNEQFF. DNA for the CDR3: TGTGCCAGCAGTTCAAGACTAGTCTACAATGAGCAGTTCTTC.